The T cell receptor (beta chain) under discussion was sequenced for a study of shared clonotypes between healthy human individuals. Findings of the study overall: The authors expected sequencing depth to affect clonotype sharing among donors.

The donor population consisted of healthy HIV-negative adults with no recent acute infections or vaccinations. All the donors were Caucasian adults who lived in Nashville, Tennessee. A note on this clone: Its antigen is unknown. This sample also contains other DNA sequences that code for the same CDR3.

V was cut by 6 bases and J by 5 bases, with 5 bases left in between. This CDR3 region has 10 residues. The germline gives CDR1 SEHNR, CDR2 FQNEAQ (reference sequence). It was at deep level that the assay was run. Profiled with immunoSEQ multiplex PCR; TCRdb holds only in-frame clones, not every one. This sample carries about 2.4 million clones, just over 90% of them seen once, and the ten largest clones take roughly 0.14%. The sequenced material came from naive CD4+ T cells sorted from blood. Subset given: CD45RA+ positively selected. This rearrangement joins TRBV7-9 to TRBJ2-7; D gene unclear. The clonotype comes from a man aged 18-30 years in good health. The CDR3 spells CASSSDEQYF. The CDR3 DNA is TGTGCCAGCAGTTCGGACGAGCAGTACTTC.